The rows below give T cell receptor beta chains drawn from one sample of a study of technical replicates of blood from four donors. Measured with immunoSEQ multiplex PCR; TCRdb has only the in-frame clones, and not every one. The sample lists 70,000 to 95,000 clones, about nine tenths occurring once. The sequencing sample was made of T cells isolated from PBMCs. The receptors stem from a human donor in good health. Some clones in this sample may be carry-over from other donors' samples. Both conserved end residues are part of each CDR3. Each record gives: CDR3 protein, J gene, V gene.

CSVAGTGGYEQYF TRBJ2-7 TRBV29-1
CASRPGNQPQHF TRBJ1-5 TRBV6-1
CASRRLAVTDTQYF TRBJ2-3 TRBV6-1
CASSQEWTGNNEQFF TRBJ2-1 TRBV4-3
CAISETLQGNTEAFF TRBJ1-1 TRBV10-3
CASSSSGTGNEKLFF TRBJ1-4 TRBV7-9
CASSISFRNEQFF TRBJ2-1 TRBV19
CASSLSRWSYGYTF TRBJ1-2 TRBV6-5
CASSQGLETQYF TRBJ2-5 TRBV4-1
CSAKRGDTQYF TRBJ2-3 TRBV20-1
CASSSTRGRETQYF TRBJ2-5 TRBV7-9
CASSPYRVRLEPQHF TRBJ1-5 TRBV27
CASSLAMTGTTEAFF TRBJ1-1 TRBV5-1
CASSLAKFYYEQYF TRBJ2-7 TRBV11-3
CASSPSGSSYNEQFF TRBJ2-1 TRBV7-9
CASSIQVKRPTDTQYF TRBJ2-3 TRBV19
CASSETSYNEQFF TRBJ2-1 TRBV10-2
CASSAPGTSGYEQYF TRBJ2-7 TRBV6-6
CASSSAGALYEQYF TRBJ2-7 TRBV11-2
CASSLGQGATGELFF TRBJ2-2 TRBV7-6
CASSKRPGTGVNTEAFF TRBJ1-1 TRBV7-8